This record looks at one T cell receptor (beta chain) sequence and its context. The sample originates from a study of response to subunit inactivated influenza vaccine. V was shortened by 3 bases and J by 3 bases, with 6 bases between the two germline ends. Germline V CDR1 and CDR2: LNHNV, YYDKDF (reference sequence). This CDR3 is built from 13 residues. Each CDR3 protein is one row after TCRdb ran MiXCR on the RT-PCR reads. The table lists just under 550,000 distinct CDR3 sequences, around 25% of them singletons. These data are also associated with another study on T cells expressing NK-cell markers. From that second work: The authors generated TCR beta cDNA through 5'RACE template switching with UMIs. Cells sorted as CD3+CD56+NKG2C+, CD3+CD56+NKG2C- and CD3+CD56-NKG2C+ T cells supplied the TCR beta repertoires. Of the CD8+ T cell pool in roughly six donors, about 1.0-8% was accounted for by dominant NKG2C+ clonotypes. In several donors, dominant clonotypes made up about 28.3-65% of CD3+CD56-NKG2C+ cells.

This clonotype originated in a man between 50 and 59 years old who received an inactivated influenza vaccine. The source material was CD4+ T cells sorted from PBMCs, sampled about 11 days after vaccination. The genes are TRBV15 and TRBJ1-5; D is unresolved. CDR3 DNA: TGTGCCACCAGCAGCCAGACCAATCAGCCCCAGCATTTT. This translates into CATSSQTNQPQHF. The full variable domain, completed using reference TRBV15 and TRBJ1-5, is DAMVIQNPRYQVTQFGKPVTLSCSQTLNHNVMYWYQQKSSQAPKLLFHYYDKDFNNEADTPDNFQSRRPNTSFCFLDIRSPGLGDTAMYLCATSSQTNQPQHFGDGTRLSIL.